A single sample gave rise to the 23 T cell receptor beta chains below, sequenced in a study of T-cell reconstitution after alpha-beta-depleted transplantation in children. A TCRbeta library incorporating unique molecular identifiers was prepared. TCRdb re-called the PCR reads through MiXCR, storing one row per CDR3 protein. Of roughly 570,000 distinct CDR3 sequences in the sample, roughly a quarter were seen once. Sequences were derived from PBMCs, sampled before TCRalphabeta/CD19-depleted stem cell transplant. The receptors come from a boy under two years old with Wiskott-Aldrich syndrome, due to receive a stem cell transplant.

This clonotype has just a few counts. This chain connects TRBV20-1 to TRBJ2-7; perhaps TRBD1 as D (6 bases). This CDR3 contains 11 residues. The ends were cut back, 6 bases at V and 5 bases at J, with 11 bases in the middle. Germline V gives CDR1 DFQATT, CDR2 SNEGSKA (reference sequence). CDR3 sequence reads: CSATPGDEQYF. Here the CDR3 DNA reads TGCAGTGCCACCCCAGGGGACGAGCAGTACTTC.

In its sample, this clonotype was seen a few times. The chain uses TRBV7-6 and TRBJ2-1; 7 bases fit TRBD2. This CDR3 is 15 amino acids long. The V gene end was trimmed by 6 bases and the J gene end by 0 bases; junction bases not matched to a gene: 5. The germline gives CDR1 SGHVS, CDR2 FNYEAQ. CDR3 in amino acids: CASRREHNSYNEQFF. In DNA form, the CDR3 reads TGTGCCAGCAGGCGGGAGCACAACTCCTACAATGAGCAGTTCTTC.

This clonotype has only a few counts. CDR3 sequence reads: CASSLTGVKADTQYF. In DNA, the CDR3 is TGTGCCAGCAGTTTAACGGGAGTAAAGGCAGATACGCAGTATTTT. The genes are TRBV27 and TRBJ2-3; D is possibly TRBD2 (6 bases). Trimming cost V 2 bases and J 4 bases, with 13 bases left between them. The CDR3 runs to 15 residues. The germline V gene encodes CDR1 MNHEY and CDR2 SMNVEV (reference sequence).

The rearrangement links TRBV7-2 to TRBJ2-7; 10 bases fit TRBD2. The CDR3 is 15 amino acids. Germline loops: CDR1 SGHTA, CDR2 FQGNSA. J gave up 0 bases and V 5 bases, and 4 bases lay outside the gene matches. Written as DNA, the CDR3 is TGTGCCAGCAGCGATCGACTAGCGGGCTCCTACGAGCAGTACTTC. Residues: CASSDRLAGSYEQYF. The full variable domain, with the rest looked up from reference TRBV7-2 and TRBJ2-7, is GAGVSQSPSNKVTEKGKDVELRCDPISGHTALYWYRQSLGQGLEFLIYFQGNSAPDKSGLPSDRFSAERTGGSVSTLTIQRTQQEDSAVYLCASSDRLAGSYEQYFGPGTRLTVT.

The V and J genes are TRBV5-1 and TRBJ2-3; D perhaps matches TRBD1 (6 bases). The CDR3 is 17 amino acids. The germline V gene has CDR1 SGHRS and CDR2 YFSETQ. The V end was cut by 4 bases, the J end by 0 bases, with 18 bases between. CDR3 DNA: TGCGCCAGCAGCCCGGGACAAGGTATCCTGAGCACAGATACGCAGTATTTT. Translating gives CASSPGQGILSTDTQYF. Supplemented by reference TRBV5-1 and TRBJ2-3, the full variable domain reads KAGVTQTPRYLIKTRGQQVTLSCSPISGHRSVSWYQQTPGQGLQFLFEYFSETQRNKGNFPGRFSGRQFSNSRSEMNVSTLELGDSALYLCASSPGQGILSTDTQYFGPGTRLTVL.

This clonotype came up a few times. The chain links TRBV20-1 to TRBJ1-1; 9 bases line up with TRBD1. J gave up 3 bases and V 2 bases, and 4 bases lay outside the gene matches. The CDR3 has 14 amino acids. CDR1 is DFQATT and CDR2 is SNEGSKA in the germline V gene (reference sequence). The CDR3, as DNA: TGCAGTGCTAGACCTCGGACAGGGGACACTGAAGCTTTCTTT. It specifies CSARPRTGDTEAFF.

This clonotype occurred a few times. The chain carries TRBV10-3 and TRBJ2-7; D is tentatively TRBD1 or TRBD2 (5 bases each). CDR3 length equals 15 residues. Germline V gives CDR1 ENHRY, CDR2 SYGVKD. V was pared by 5 bases and J by 7 bases, with 21 bases between. For the CDR3, the DNA is TGTGCCATCAGTAAAGGGACGGCCGGTTATGTGGAGCAGTACTTC. Its translation is CAISKGTAGYVEQYF.

The CDR3 DNA follows: TGTGCCAGCAGCTTATATGGCAGGGGCTACGAGCAGTACTTC. It translates to CASSLYGRGYEQYF. The chain recombines TRBV7-9 with TRBJ2-7, with D possibly being TRBD1 (6 bases). This CDR3 has 14 residues. V lost 2 bases and J lost 3, with 11 bases in between. Germline values: CDR1 SEHNR, CDR2 FQNEAQ (reference sequence).

This chain links TRBV12-3 or TRBV12-4 with TRBJ1-6; tentative D call: TRBD1 (6 bases). This CDR3 has 14 amino acids. Between the trimmed V and J ends, which lost 5 bases and 17 bases, there was a span of 22 bases. CDR3: CASSPNHRVSHIHF. The CDR3 DNA sequence: TGTGCCAGCAGTCCCAACCACAGGGTTTCACACATCCACTTT.

J is TRBJ2-1 and V is TRBV14; 8 nucleotides align to TRBD2. CDR1 is SGHDN and CDR2 is FVKESK in the germline V gene. V dropped 1 base and J dropped 15; count of bases not matched to a gene: 5. CDR3 length equals 12 residues. The CDR3 protein is CASSQAGGPAFF. The CDR3 nucleotides read TGTGCCAGCAGCCAAGCGGGAGGGCCGGCGTTCTTC.

V gene TRBV7-8 combines with J gene TRBJ2-7; D gene uncertain. Germline lookup yields CDR1 SGHVS and CDR2 FQNEAQ. The ends were cut back, 5 bases at V and 7 bases at J, with 15 bases in the middle. This CDR3 is built from 13 residues. The CDR3 sequence: CASSLRAVGEQYF. In DNA form, the CDR3 reads TGTGCCAGCAGCCTTCGGGCCGTAGGTGAGCAGTACTTC.

As concerns this clonotype: Because the CDR3 is missing its conserved closing phenylalanine or tryptophan, this is likely a read error. CDR3: CASSRTGETDTQYL. In nucleotides, the CDR3 is TGCGCCAGCAGCCGGACAGGGGAAACAGATACGCAGTATCTT. The chain employs TRBV4-1 and TRBJ2-3; 9 bases fit TRBD1. The CDR3 is made up of 14 amino acids. V lost 4 bases to trimming and J lost 3 bases; unmatched junction nucleotides: 2. The germline CDR1 and CDR2 sequences are MGHRA and YSYEKL.

There are a few counts of this clonotype. This chain uses TRBV5-1 with TRBJ2-5; D call uncertain. The CDR3 has 14 amino acids. Germline CDR1 SGHRS, CDR2 YFSETQ. Between the trimmed V and J ends, which lost 4 bases and 4 bases, there was a span of 14 bases. CDR3 in amino acids: CASSPYTVVETQYF. CDR3 in DNA: TGCGCCAGCAGCCCGTATACGGTAGTAGAGACCCAGTACTTC.

The sample holds a few counts of this clonotype. This chain uses TRBV4-2 with TRBJ2-1, with a weak D call TRBD2 (6 bases). Germline V gene data show CDR1 as LGHNA and CDR2 as YNFKEQ. V shed 1 base and J shed 9 bases, with 16 bases lying between them. The CDR3 spans 15 residues. Written as DNA, the CDR3 is TGTGCCAGCAGCCAAGCCAGGGTCGGTAGCGGTGAGCAGTTCTTC. It encodes CASSQARVGSGEQFF.

This clonotype was seen only a few times. The chain is built from TRBV27 and TRBJ2-1, with D possibly being TRBD1 (5 bases). The CDR3 covers 15 residues. Germline-derived CDR1 and CDR2 are MNHEY and SMNVEV (reference sequence). Trimming left V 4 bases short and J 0 bases short, with 10 bases between. The CDR3 is CASSSADSSYNEQFF. In DNA form, the CDR3 reads TGTGCCAGCAGTTCGGCAGACAGCTCCTACAATGAGCAGTTCTTC.

Only a few counts were recorded for this clonotype. The rearrangement joins TRBV5-1 to TRBJ2-2; D possibly corresponds to TRBD1 (5 bases). The germline V gene has CDR1 SGHRS and CDR2 YFSETQ. The CDR3 consists of 13 residues. V dropped 4 bases and J dropped 6 bases, with 10 bases sitting between them. CDR3 bases: TGCGCCAGCAGCGTCAGGGAAGCCGGGGAGCTGTTTTTT. Protein product: CASSVREAGELFF.

The chain employs TRBV5-1 and TRBJ1-3; no definite D call. The CDR3 contains 15 residues. Germline CDR1 reads SGHRS; CDR2 reads YFSETQ. Trimming pared 4 bases from V and 0 bases from J, leaving 11 bases between. The CDR3 coding sequence is TGCGCCAGCAGCCTCGGACCGACCTCTGGAAACACCATATATTTT. Translation gives CASSLGPTSGNTIYF.

The rearrangement uses TRBV6-5 and TRBJ2-1; TRBD1 matches at 7 bases. The J segment lost 4 bases and the V segment lost 4 bases, leaving 4 bases of the junction unmatched. The length of the CDR3 is 14 residues. Germline CDR1 MNHEY, CDR2 SVGAGI. This CDR3 is CASSWTGLYNEQFF. DNA for the CDR3: TGTGCCAGCAGTTGGACAGGTCTATACAATGAGCAGTTCTTC.

The chain combines TRBV5-1 with TRBJ2-5; 7 bases line up with TRBD1. In germline, CDR1 is SGHRS, CDR2 YFSETQ. The length of the CDR3 is 13 residues. V was clipped by 1 base and J by 4 bases; unmatched bases: 1. CDR3: CASSLKGAETQYF. CDR3 bases: TGCGCCAGCAGCTTGAAGGGGGCAGAGACCCAGTACTTC.

This clonotype has more than one count but fewer than ten. This rearrangement joins TRBV18 to TRBJ2-7, with D perhaps TRBD1 or TRBD2 (5 bases each). CDR1 and CDR2 (germline): KGHSH, LQKENI. The CDR3 runs 12 residues. The ends were cut back, 5 bases at V and 3 bases at J, with 8 bases in the middle. CDR3 nucleotide sequence: TGTGCCAGCTCAGGGGGTGGCTACGAGCAGTACTTC. Translation: CASSGGGYEQYF.

This clonotype was observed a handful of times. The chain uses TRBV5-1 and TRBJ2-7; perhaps TRBD1 as D (5 bases). Germline V gene data show CDR1 as SGHRS and CDR2 as YFSETQ. The ends were cut back, 3 bases at V and 2 bases at J, with 12 bases in the middle. CDR3 size: 14 residues. Written as DNA, the CDR3 is TGCGCCAGCAGCTATGACAGCGCCGCCTACGAGCAGTACTTC. It specifies CASSYDSAAYEQYF.

This clonotype was recorded a few times. The chain employs TRBV4-1 and TRBJ2-1, with D maybe TRBD2 (5 bases). Trimming took off 0 bases at V and 12 bases at J, with 12 bases between the two ends. The CDR3 sequence is 13 residues long. CDR1 is MGHRA, CDR2 YSYEKL, per germline. Here the CDR3 DNA reads TGCGCCAGCAGCCAAGATTCCGGAGGCTTGCAGTTCTTC. Protein sequence: CASSQDSGGLQFF.

This clonotype was detected only a few times. V usage is TRBV20-1 and J usage is TRBJ1-2; no reliable D call. This CDR3 contains 16 residues. Trimming removed 0 bases at V and 3 bases at J, with 17 bases between. Germline V gene lookup returns CDR1 DFQATT and CDR2 SNEGSKA (reference sequence). The CDR3 bases are TGCAGTGCTAGAGATAGGTGGGCGGACGTACACTATGGCTACACCTTC. As protein: CSARDRWADVHYGYTF.